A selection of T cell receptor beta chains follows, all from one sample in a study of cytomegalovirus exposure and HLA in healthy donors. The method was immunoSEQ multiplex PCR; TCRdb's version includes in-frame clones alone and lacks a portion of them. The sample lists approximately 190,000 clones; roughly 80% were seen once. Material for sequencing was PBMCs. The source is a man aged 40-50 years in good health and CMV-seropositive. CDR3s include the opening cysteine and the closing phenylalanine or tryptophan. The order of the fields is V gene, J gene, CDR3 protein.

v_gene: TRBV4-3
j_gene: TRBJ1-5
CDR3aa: CASSQDGTSNQPQHF

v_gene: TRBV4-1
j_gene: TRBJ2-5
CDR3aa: CASSQDWLAGGQGGETQYF

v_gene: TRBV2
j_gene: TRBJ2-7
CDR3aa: CASSEGLGTGRVPYEQYF

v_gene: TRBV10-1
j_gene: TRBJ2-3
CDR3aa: CASSSGTSVSSTDTQYF

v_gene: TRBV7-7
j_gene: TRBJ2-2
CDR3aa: CASSPKGLTPKIGELFF

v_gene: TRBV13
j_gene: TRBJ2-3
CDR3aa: CASSPEAPELTDTQYF

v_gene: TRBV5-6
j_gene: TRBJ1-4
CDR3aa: CASRTQGGSEKLFF

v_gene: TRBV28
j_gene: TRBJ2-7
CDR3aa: CASSGGAPAYEQYF

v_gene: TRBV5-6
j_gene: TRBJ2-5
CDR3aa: CASSPTGTGGETQYF

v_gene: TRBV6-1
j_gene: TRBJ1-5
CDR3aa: CASSTPGGNQPQHF

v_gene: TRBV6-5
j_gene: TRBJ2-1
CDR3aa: CASRGGTHEQFF

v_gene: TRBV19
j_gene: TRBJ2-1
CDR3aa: CASSIEGPGTSGYNEQFF

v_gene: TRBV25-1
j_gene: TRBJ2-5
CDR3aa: CASSESGGPRETQYF

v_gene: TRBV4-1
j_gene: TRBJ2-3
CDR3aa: CASSHPGQGTDTQYF

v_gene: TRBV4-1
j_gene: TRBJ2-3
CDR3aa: CASSQGGRGPSTDTQYF

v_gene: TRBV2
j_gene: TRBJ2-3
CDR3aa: CASSIGQGSTDTQYF

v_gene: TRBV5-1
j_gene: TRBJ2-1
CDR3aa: CASRGREGPPYNEQFF

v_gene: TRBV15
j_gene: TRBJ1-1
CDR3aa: CATSREQSRDAFF

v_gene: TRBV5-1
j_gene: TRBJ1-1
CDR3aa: CASSSTGQVNTEAFF

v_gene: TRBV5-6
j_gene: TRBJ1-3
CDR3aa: CASSLLGQVAGNTIYF

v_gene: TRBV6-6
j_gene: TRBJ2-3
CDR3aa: CASSKQGFGTDTQYF

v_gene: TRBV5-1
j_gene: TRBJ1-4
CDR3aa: CASSLTPQGAGGTNEKLFF

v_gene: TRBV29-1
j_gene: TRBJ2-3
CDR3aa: CSVTGTSGSTDTQYF

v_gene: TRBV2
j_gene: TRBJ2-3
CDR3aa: CASTSGLAGTDTQYF

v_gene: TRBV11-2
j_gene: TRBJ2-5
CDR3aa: CASSSDRVQETQYF

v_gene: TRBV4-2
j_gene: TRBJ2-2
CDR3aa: CASSQEGTGNTGELFF

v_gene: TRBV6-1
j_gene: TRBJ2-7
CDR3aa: CASRGQGLSYEQYF

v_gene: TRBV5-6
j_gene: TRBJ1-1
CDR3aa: CASSGGKGTEAFF

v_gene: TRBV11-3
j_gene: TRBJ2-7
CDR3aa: CASSLGAGSYEQYF

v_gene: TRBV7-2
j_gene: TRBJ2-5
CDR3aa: CASSLRGGETQYF

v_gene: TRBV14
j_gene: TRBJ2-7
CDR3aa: CASSIPGTGVYEQYF

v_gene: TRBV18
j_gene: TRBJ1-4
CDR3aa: CASSPPQGRNEKLFF

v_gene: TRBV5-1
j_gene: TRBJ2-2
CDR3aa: CASTSGTEANTGELFF

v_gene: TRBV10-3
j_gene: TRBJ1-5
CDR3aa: CAIRGQLNQPQHF

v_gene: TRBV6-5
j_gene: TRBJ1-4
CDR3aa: CASSYGPNEKLFF

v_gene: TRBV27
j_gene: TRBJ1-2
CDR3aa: CASQDSSNYGYTF

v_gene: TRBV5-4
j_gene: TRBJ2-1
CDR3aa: CASSNSGRALYPEQFF

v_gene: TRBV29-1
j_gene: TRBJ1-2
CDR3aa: CSVRDRVGANYSYTF

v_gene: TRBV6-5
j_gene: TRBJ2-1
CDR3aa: CASSSPTAGDYNEQFF

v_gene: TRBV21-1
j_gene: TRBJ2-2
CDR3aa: CASRQWGPTFTGELFF

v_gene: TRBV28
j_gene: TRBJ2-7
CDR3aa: CASSLAGTSGRIPLEQYF

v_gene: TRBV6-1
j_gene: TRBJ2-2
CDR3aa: CASTGSSGYTGELFF

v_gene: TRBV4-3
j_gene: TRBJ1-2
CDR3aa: CASSQDRGGYTF

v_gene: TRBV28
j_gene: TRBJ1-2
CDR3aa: CASRSRGGPVGGYTF